Listed here are 13 T cell receptor beta chains from one sample, sequenced in a study of monozygotic twins with inflammatory bowel disease. TCRdb re-called the 5' RACE reads and catalogs CDR3 proteins one per entry, DNA excluded. The sample holds fewer than 550,000 distinct CDR3 sequences. Source material: blood. The receptors come from a human donor with ulcerative colitis or Crohn's disease, or a healthy co-twin of an affected twin (not recorded which).

The CDR3 sequence: CSVEVRRKANTEAFF. The chain combines TRBV29-1 with TRBJ1-1. CDR3 size: 15 residues. Looked up from germline, CDR1 is SQVTM and CDR2 is ANQGSEA.

The chain carries TRBV7-2 and TRBJ2-3; TCRdb returns TRBD2, unconfirmable since there is no DNA. CDR1 is SGHTA and CDR2 is FQGNSA in the germline V gene. The CDR3 extends over 16 amino acids. CDR3 in amino acids: CASSLGVAGGTDTQYF.

The genes are TRBV7-9 and TRBJ2-1. The germline gives CDR1 SEHNR, CDR2 FQNEAQ (reference sequence). This CDR3 spans 13 amino acids. The CDR3 region is CASSPTWVNEQFF.

The chain recombines TRBV7-8 with TRBJ2-7; TCRdb lists TRBD1, though no DNA is available to test this call. Germline V gives CDR1 SGHVS, CDR2 FQNEAQ. CDR3 length: 14 residues. CDR3 protein: CASSPYRVSYEQYF.

The chain has TRBV15 and TRBJ2-7. The germline V gene has CDR1 LNHNV and CDR2 YYDKDF (reference sequence). The CDR3 totals 13 residues. CDR3 protein: CATSRELSYEQYF.

The chain combines TRBV11-2 with TRBJ2-3; TCRdb returns TRBD1, unconfirmable since there is no DNA. Germline CDR1 reads SGHAT; CDR2 reads FQNNGV. This CDR3 region has 15 residues. CDR3 amino acids: CASGGQGRFTDTQYF.

The chain joins TRBV27 to TRBJ2-7. Germline values: CDR1 MNHEY, CDR2 SMNVEV (reference sequence). CDR3 length: 15 residues. CDR3 sequence: CDSSTKPGSSYEQYF.

V usage is TRBV7-2 and J usage is TRBJ1-5. This CDR3 has 12 residues. CDR1 and CDR2 from the germline V gene are SGHTA and FQGNSA. The CDR3 loop reads CASSSGAQPQHF.

The CDR3: CASSTREGGTNTEAFF. This chain links TRBV5-5 with TRBJ1-1; TCRdb outputs TRBD1, but without DNA this stays unchecked. CDR1 and CDR2 from the germline V gene are SGHKS and YYEKEE (reference sequence). The CDR3 loop spans 16 amino acids.

The chain is built from TRBV10-3 and TRBJ1-1. Germline V gene lookup returns CDR1 ENHRY and CDR2 SYGVKD. The CDR3 spans 14 residues. CDR3 region: CAISEAGLGTEAFF.

The chain recombines TRBV7-9 with TRBJ2-5; TCRdb gives TRBD2 as the D gene, but with no DNA this cannot be confirmed. Germline V CDR1 and CDR2: SEHNR, FQNEAQ (reference sequence). The CDR3 spans 16 residues. The CDR3 spells CASSHLRAGRQETQYF.

V usage is TRBV3-1 and J usage is TRBJ1-6; TCRdb indicates TRBD1, and absent DNA this call remains unverified. The CDR3 loop spans 18 amino acids. Germline CDR1 reads LGHDT; CDR2 reads YNNKEL (reference sequence). The CDR3 here is CASSEGQGWSSYNSPLHF.

This sequence joins TRBV10-3 and TRBJ2-1; without DNA, the TCRdb call of TRBD2 cannot be checked. CDR3 length: 13 amino acids. Germline CDR1 ENHRY, CDR2 SYGVKD. CDR3 amino acids: CAIRRPAGNEQFF.